These 6 T cell receptor beta chains share one sample of origin, sequenced in a study of blood T cell repertoires in COVID-19. Only in-frame clones appear in the TCRdb table, and some are missing; sequencing was by immunoSEQ multiplex PCR. The sample comprises tens of thousands of clones, approximately 90% of which are singletons, and around 1.5% rests with the top ten. Sequencing used peripheral blood. Receptor source: a human donor in a cohort sampled during active COVID-19.

In its sample, this clone was seen once. This chain joins TRBV5-6 and TRBJ1-2; 9 nucleotides line up with TRBD1. There are 13 residues in the CDR3. The germline CDR1 and CDR2 sequences are SGHDT and YYEEEE. Trimming at V came to 0 bases and at J to 8 bases, leaving 2 bases not matched to a gene. The DNA of the CDR3 is TGTGCCAGCAGCTTGGGACAGGGGGACGGCTACACCTTC. It translates to CASSLGQGDGYTF. The full variable domain, with the rest looked up from reference TRBV5-6 and TRBJ1-2, is DAGVTQSPTHLIKTRGQQVTLRCSPKSGHDTVSWYQQALGQGPQFIFQYYEEEERQRGNFPDRFSGHQFPNYSSELNVNALLLGDSALYLCASSLGQGDGYTFGSGTRLTVV.

The chain joins TRBV10-2 to TRBJ2-2, with 10 bases matching TRBD2. Germline V gives CDR1 WSHSY, CDR2 SAAADI. The CDR3 extends over 16 amino acids. The ends lost 6 bases at V and 1 base at J; junction bases unmatched: 5. The CDR3: CASRARTSGNTGELFF. Here the CDR3 DNA reads TGCGCCAGCAGGGCCAGGACTAGCGGGAACACCGGGGAGCTGTTTTTT.

This chain joins TRBV7-9 and TRBJ2-3; D is possibly TRBD2 (6 bases). Germline V gene lookup returns CDR1 SEHNR and CDR2 FQNEAQ (reference sequence). This CDR3 is built from 15 residues. The V gene lost 2 bases and the J gene lost 5 bases, with 14 bases spanning the gap. The CDR3 loop reads CASSLLGRIVDTQYF. The CDR3 DNA sequence: TGTGCCAGCAGCTTACTCGGGAGAATTGTAGATACGCAGTATTTT.

The chain is built from TRBV11-3 and TRBJ2-1; 12 nucleotides match TRBD2. The germline V gene encodes CDR1 SGHNT and CDR2 YENEEA. The CDR3 runs 17 residues. The V gene end was trimmed by 1 base and the J gene end by 9 bases; junction bases not matched to a gene: 10. Here the CDR3 reads CASSLGLETSGSGEQFF. DNA of the CDR3: TGTGCCAGCAGCTTAGGGTTGGAGACTAGCGGGAGTGGTGAGCAGTTCTTC.

J is TRBJ1-4 and V is TRBV2; 8 nucleotides align to TRBD1. Trimming at V came to 10 bases and at J to 7 bases, leaving 11 bases not matched to a gene. This CDR3 comprises 14 residues. CDR1 SNHLY and CDR2 FYNNEI come from the germline V gene. The DNA for the CDR3 is TGTGCCATCGCCGCAGGGGGCAGTCCTGAAAAACTGTTTTTT. Translating gives CAIAAGGSPEKLFF.

V gene TRBV14 combines with J gene TRBJ1-1, with D possibly TRBD1 on 6 matching bases. The germline V and J ends were trimmed by 2 bases and 0 bases, with 13 bases remaining between them. The CDR3 has 16 residues. In germline, CDR1 is SGHDN, CDR2 FVKESK. In nucleotides, the CDR3 is TGTGCCAGCAGCCAACAAGGGCAGGGGATGAACACTGAAGCTTTCTTT. As protein: CASSQQGQGMNTEAFF.